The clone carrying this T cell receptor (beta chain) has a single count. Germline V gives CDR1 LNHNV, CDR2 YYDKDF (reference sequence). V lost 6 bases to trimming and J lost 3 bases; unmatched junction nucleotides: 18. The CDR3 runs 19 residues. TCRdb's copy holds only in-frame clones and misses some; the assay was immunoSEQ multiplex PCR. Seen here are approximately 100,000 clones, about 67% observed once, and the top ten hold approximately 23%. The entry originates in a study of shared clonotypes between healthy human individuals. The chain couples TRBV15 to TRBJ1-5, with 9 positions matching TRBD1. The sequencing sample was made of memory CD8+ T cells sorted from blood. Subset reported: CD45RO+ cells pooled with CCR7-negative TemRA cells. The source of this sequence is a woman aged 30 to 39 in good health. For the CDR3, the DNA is TGTGCCACCAGTTCCTTCGGGACGACGACAGGGGGAAACAATCAGCCCCAGCATTTT. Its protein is CATSSFGTTTGGNNQPQHF. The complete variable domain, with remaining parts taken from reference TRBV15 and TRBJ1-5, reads DAMVIQNPRYQVTQFGKPVTLSCSQTLNHNVMYWYQQKSSQAPKLLFHYYDKDFNNEADTPDNFQSRRPNTSFCFLDIRSPGLGDTAMYLCATSSFGTTTGGNNQPQHFGDGTRLSIL.